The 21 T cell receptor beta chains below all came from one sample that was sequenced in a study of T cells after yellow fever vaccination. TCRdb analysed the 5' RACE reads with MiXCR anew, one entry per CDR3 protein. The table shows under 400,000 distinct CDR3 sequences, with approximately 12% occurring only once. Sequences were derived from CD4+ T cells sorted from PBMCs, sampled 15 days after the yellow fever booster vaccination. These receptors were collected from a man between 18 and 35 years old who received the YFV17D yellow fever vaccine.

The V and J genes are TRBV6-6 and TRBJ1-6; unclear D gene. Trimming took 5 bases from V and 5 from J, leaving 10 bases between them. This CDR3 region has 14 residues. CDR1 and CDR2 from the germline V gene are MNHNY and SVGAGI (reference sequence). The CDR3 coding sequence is TGTGCCAGCAGTCCCCGCCGGGATAATTCACCCCTCCACTTT. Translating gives CASSPRRDNSPLHF.

The CDR3 sequence: CASSWMGNTGELFF. In nucleotides, the CDR3 is TGTGCCAGCAGCTGGATGGGGAACACCGGGGAGCTGTTTTTT. The chain joins TRBV7-3 to TRBJ2-2, with D uncertain. This CDR3 spans 14 amino acids. Trimming took 4 bases from V and 1 from J, leaving 7 bases between them. Germline CDR1 is SGHTA and CDR2 is FQGTGA.

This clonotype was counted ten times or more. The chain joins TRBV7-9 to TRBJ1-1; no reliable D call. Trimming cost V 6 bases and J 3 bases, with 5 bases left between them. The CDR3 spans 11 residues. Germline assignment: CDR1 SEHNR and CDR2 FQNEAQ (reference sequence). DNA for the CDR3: TGTGCCAGCAGAGGTTACACTGAAGCTTTCTTT. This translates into CASRGYTEAFF.

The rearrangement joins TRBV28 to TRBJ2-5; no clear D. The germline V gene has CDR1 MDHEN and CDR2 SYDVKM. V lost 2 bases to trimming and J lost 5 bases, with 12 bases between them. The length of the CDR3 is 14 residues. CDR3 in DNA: TGTGCCAGCAGTTTAGATCCGGGCCGGGAGACCCAGTACTTC. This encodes CASSLDPGRETQYF.

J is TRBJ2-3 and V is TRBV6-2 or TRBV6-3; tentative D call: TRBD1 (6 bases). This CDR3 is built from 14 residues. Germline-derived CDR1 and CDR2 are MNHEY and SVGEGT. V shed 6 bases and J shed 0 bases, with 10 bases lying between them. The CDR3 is CASRLRGSTDTQYF. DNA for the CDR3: TGTGCCAGCAGGCTGAGGGGGAGCACAGATACGCAGTATTTT.

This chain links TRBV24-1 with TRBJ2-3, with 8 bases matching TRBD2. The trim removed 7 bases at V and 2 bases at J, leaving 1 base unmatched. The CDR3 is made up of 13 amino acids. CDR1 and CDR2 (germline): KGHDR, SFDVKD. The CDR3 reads CATSGGATDTQYF. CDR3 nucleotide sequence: TGTGCCACCAGCGGGGGGGCCACAGATACGCAGTATTTT.

For the CDR3, the DNA is TGCGCCAGCAGCCAAGTCCGAAGTAGCTCCTACAATGAGCAGTTCTTC. Translation gives CASSQVRSSSYNEQFF. The gene calls are TRBV4-1 and TRBJ2-1; D ambiguous. CDR3 size: 16 residues. Germline lookup yields CDR1 MGHRA and CDR2 YSYEKL. V lost 1 base and J lost 0, with 10 bases in between.

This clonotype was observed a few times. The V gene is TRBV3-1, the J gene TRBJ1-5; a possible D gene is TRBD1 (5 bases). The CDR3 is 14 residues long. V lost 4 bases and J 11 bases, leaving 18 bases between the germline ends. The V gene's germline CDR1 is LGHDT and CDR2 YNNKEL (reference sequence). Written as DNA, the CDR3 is TGTGCCAGCAGCCCAAGGGGCGTTCAGGAGGCCCAGCATTTT. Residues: CASSPRGVQEAQHF. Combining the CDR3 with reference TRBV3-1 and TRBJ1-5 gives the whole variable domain DTAVSQTPKYLVTQMGNDKSIKCEQNLGHDTMYWYKQDSKKFLKIMFSYNNKELIINETVPNRFSPKSPDKAHLNLHINSLELGDSAVYFCASSPRGVQEAQHFGDGTRLSIL.

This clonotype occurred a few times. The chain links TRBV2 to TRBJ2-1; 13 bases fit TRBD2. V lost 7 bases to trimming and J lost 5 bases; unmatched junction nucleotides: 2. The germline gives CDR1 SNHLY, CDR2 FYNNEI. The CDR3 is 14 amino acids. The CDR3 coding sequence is TGTGCCAGCAAAGGACTAGCGGGGGACAATGAGCAGTTCTTC. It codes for CASKGLAGDNEQFF.

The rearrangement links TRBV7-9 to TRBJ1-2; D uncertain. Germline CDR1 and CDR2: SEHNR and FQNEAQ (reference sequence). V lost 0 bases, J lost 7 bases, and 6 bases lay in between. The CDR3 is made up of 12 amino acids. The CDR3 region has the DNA TGTGCCAGCAGCTTAGCCCGGCCTGGCTACACCTTC. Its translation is CASSLARPGYTF.

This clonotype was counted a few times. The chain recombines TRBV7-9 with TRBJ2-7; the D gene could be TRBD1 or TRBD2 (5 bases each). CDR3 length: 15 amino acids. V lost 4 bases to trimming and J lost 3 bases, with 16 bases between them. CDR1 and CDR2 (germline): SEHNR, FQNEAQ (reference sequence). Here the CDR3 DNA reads TGTGCCAGCAGCTCCCCTCTCGGGGCGAGCTACGAGCAGTACTTC. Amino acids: CASSSPLGASYEQYF. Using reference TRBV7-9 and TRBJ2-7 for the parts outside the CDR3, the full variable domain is DTGVSQNPRHKITKRGQNVTFRCDPISEHNRLYWYRQTLGQGPEFLTYFQNEAQLEKSRLLSDRFSAERPKGSFSTLEIQRTEQGDSAMYLCASSSPLGASYEQYFGPGTRLTVT.

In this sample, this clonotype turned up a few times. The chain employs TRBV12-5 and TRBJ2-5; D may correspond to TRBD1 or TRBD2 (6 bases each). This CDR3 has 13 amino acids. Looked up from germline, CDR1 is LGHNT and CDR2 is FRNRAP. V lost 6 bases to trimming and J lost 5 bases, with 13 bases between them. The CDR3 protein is CASGLGGGETQYF. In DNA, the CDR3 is TGTGCTAGTGGCCTAGGGGGAGGTGAGACCCAGTACTTC.

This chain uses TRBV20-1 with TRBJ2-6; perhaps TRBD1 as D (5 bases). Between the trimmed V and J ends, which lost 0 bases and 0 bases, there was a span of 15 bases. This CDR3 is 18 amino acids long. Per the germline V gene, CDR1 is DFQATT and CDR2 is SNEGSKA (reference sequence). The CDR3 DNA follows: TGCAGTGCTAGAGATTGGACCGGACACGGCTCTGGGGCCAACGTCCTGACTTTC. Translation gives CSARDWTGHGSGANVLTF.

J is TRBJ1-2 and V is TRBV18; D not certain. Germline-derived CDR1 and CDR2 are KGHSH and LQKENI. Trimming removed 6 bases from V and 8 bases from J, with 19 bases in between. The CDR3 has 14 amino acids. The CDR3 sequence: CASSPGNEFYGYTF. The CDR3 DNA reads TGTGCCAGCTCGCCCGGAAACGAGTTCTACGGCTACACCTTC. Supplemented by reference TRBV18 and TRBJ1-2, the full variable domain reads NAGVMQNPRHLVRRRGQEARLRCSPMKGHSHVYWYRQLPEEGLKFMVYLQKENIIDESGMPKERFSAEFPKEGPSILRIQQVVRGDSAAYFCASSPGNEFYGYTFGSGTRLTVV.

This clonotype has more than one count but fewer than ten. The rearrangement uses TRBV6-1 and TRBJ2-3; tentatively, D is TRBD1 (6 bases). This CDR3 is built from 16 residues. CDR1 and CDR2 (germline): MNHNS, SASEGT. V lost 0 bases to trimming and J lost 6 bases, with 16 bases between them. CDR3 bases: TGTGCCAGCAGTGAAGCCCCGACAGGAGATGGTGATACGCAGTATTTT. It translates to CASSEAPTGDGDTQYF.

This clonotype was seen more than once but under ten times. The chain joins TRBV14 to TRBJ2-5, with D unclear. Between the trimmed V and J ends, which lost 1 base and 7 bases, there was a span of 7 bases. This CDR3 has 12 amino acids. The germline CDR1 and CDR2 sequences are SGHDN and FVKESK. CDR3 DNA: TGTGCCAGCAGCCAAGGAGCTCGGACCCAGTACTTC. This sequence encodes CASSQGARTQYF.

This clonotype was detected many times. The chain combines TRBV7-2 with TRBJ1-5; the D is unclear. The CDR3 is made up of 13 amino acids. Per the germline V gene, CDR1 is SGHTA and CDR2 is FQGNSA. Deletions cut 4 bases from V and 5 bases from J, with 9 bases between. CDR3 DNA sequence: TGTGCCAGCAGCTCCCGCGGGGATCAGCCCCAGCATTTT. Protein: CASSSRGDQPQHF.

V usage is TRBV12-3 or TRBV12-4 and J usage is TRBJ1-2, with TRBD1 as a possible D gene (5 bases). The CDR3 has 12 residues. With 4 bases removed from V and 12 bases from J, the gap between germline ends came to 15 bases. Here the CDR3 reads CASSSGDGGDTF. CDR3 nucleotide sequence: TGTGCCAGCAGTTCGGGGGACGGTGGGGACACCTTC.

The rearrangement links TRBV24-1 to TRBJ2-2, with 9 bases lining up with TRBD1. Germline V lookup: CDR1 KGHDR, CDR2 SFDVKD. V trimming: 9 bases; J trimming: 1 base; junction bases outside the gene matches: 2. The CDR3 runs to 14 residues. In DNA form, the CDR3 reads TGTGCCACCGGGGGACAGGGGAACACCGGGGAGCTGTTTTTT. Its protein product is CATGGQGNTGELFF.

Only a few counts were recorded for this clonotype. The CDR3 region has the DNA TGTGCCATCAGTGTCGGGGGGACCCAGTACTTC. It encodes CAISVGGTQYF. The gene calls are TRBV10-3 and TRBJ2-5; maybe TRBD2 (6 bases). This CDR3 is 11 amino acids long. V lost 4 bases and J 7 bases, leaving 7 bases between the germline ends. CDR1 and CDR2 from the germline V gene are ENHRY and SYGVKD.

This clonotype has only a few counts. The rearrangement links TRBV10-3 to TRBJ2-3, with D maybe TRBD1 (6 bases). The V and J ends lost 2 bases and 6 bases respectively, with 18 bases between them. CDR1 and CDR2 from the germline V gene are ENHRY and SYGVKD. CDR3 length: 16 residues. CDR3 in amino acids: CAISETGTSISDTQYF. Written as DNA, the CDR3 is TGTGCCATCAGTGAGACCGGGACAAGCATCTCCGATACGCAGTATTTT.